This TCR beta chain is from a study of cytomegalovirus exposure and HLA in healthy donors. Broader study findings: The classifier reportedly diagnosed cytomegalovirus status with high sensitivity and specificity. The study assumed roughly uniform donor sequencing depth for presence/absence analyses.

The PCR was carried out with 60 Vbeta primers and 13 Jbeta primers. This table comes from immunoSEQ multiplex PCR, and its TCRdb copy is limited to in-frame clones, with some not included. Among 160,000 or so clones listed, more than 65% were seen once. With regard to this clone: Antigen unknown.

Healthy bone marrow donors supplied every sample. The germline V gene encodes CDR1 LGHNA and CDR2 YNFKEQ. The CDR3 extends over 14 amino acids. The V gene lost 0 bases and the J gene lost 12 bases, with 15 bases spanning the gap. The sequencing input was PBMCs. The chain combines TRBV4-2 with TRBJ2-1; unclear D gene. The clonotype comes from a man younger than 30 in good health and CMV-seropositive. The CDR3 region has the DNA TGTGCCAGCAGCCAAGATTTTGGAGCGCCTCGGCAGTTCTTC. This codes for CASSQDFGAPRQFF.